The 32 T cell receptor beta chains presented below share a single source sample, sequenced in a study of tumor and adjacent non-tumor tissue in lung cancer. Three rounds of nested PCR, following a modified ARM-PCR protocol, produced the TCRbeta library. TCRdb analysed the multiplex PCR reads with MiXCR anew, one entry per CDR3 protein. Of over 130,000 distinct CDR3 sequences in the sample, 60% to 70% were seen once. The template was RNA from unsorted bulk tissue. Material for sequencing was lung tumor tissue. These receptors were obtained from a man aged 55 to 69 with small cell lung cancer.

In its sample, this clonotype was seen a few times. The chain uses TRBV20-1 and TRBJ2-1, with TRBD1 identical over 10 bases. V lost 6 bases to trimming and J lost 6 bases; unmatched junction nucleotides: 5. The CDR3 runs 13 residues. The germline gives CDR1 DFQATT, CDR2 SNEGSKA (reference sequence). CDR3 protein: CSADRGQVNEQFF. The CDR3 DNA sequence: TGCAGTGCAGACAGGGGGCAGGTCAATGAGCAGTTCTTC.

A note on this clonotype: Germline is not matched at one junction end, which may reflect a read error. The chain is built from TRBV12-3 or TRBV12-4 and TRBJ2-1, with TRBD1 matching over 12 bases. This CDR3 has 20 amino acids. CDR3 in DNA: TGTGCCAGCAGTTTCTCCCGCCCGGGACAGGGGGCGAAAAGTTACAACGAGCAGTTCTTC. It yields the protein CASSFSRPGQGAKSYNEQFF.

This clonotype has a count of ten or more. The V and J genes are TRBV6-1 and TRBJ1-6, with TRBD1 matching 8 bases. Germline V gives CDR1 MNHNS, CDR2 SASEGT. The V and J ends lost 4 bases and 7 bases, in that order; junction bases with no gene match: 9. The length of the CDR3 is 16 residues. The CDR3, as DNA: TGTGCCAGCAGTGGCTCCGGGACAGGACGCAATTCACCCCTCCACTTT. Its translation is CASSGSGTGRNSPLHF.

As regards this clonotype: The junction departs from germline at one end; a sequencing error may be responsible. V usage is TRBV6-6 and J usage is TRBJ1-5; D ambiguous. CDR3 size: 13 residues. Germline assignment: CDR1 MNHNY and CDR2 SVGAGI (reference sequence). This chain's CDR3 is CAIGLYSIQPQHF. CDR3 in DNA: TGTGCCATCGGACTATATAGCATTCAGCCCCAGCATTTT.

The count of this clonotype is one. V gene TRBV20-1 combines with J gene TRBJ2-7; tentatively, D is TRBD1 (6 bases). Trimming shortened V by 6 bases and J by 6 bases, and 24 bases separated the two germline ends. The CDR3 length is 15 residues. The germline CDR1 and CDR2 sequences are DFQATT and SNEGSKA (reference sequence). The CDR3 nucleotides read TGCAGTGCCGGAGACCTCCGGGACACGCAATGCGAGCAGTACTTC. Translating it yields CSAGDLRDTQCEQYF.

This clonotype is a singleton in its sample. The CDR3 loop is CAASEQGVNEQYV. CDR3 DNA sequence: TGTGCCGCCAGTGAGCAGGGAGTGAACGAGCAGTACGTC. This sequence joins TRBV24-1 and TRBJ2-7; D could derive from TRBD1 or TRBD2 (5 bases each). The germline V gene encodes CDR1 KGHDR and CDR2 SFDVKD. The CDR3 runs 13 residues.

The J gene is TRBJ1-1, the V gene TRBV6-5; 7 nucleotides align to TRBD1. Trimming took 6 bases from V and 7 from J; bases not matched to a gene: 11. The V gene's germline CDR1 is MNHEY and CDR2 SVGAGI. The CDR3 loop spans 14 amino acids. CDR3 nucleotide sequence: TGTGCCAGCAGGCCACAGGGGAGGATCATTGAAGCTTTCTTT. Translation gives CASRPQGRIIEAFF.

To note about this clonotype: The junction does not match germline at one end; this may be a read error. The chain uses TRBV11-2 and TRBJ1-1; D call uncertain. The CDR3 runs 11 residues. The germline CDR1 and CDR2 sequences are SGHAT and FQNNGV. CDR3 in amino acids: CASCLYTEASF. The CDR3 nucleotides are TGTGCCAGCTGCCTTTACACTGAAGCTTCCTTT.

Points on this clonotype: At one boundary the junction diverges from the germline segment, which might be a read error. The CDR3 protein is CSSSYREGDEKLFF. The DNA of the CDR3 is TGTTCCAGCAGTTACAGGGAAGGTGATGAAAAACTGTTTTTT. V gene TRBV6-1 combines with J gene TRBJ1-4; a weak D match, TRBD1 (6 bases). Germline V CDR1 and CDR2: MNHNS, SASEGT. This CDR3 is built from 14 residues.

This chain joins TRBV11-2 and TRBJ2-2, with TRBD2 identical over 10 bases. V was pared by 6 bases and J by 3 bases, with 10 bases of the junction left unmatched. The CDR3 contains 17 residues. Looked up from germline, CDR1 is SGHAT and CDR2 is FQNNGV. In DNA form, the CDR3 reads TGTGCCAGCAGGACACGCTTAGCGGGGGGCCACACCGGGGAGCTGTTTTTT. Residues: CASRTRLAGGHTGELFF.

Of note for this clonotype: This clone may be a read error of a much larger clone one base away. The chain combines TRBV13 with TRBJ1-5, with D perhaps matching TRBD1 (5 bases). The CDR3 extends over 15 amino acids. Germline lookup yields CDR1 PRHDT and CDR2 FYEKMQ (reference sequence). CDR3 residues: CASSPRGTGNQPQNF. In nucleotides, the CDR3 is TGTGCCAGCAGCCCCCGGGGGACGGGCAATCAGCCCCAGAATTTT.

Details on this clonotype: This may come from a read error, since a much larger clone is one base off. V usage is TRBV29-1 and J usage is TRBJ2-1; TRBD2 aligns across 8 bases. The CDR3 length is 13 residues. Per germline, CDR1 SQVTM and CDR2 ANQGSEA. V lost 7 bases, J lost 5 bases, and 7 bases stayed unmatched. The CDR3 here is CSGERECHNEQFF. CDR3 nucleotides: TGCAGCGGGGAGCGGGAGTGCCACAATGAGCAGTTCTTC.

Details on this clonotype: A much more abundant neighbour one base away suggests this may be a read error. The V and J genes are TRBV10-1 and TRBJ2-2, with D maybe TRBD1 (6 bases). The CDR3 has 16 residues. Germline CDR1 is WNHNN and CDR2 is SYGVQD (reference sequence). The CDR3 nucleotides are TGCGCCAGCATTGAGTCGGTGGCAGGGGTGACCGGGGAGCTGTTTTTT. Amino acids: CASIESVAGVTGELFF.

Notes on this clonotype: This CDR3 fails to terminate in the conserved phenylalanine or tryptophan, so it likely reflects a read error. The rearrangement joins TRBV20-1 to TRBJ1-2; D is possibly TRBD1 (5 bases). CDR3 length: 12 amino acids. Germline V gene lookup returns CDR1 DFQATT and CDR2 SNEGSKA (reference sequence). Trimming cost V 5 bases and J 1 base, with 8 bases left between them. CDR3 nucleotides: TGCAGTGCTTCGACAGTTAACTATGGCTACACCTTA. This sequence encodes CSASTVNYGYTL.

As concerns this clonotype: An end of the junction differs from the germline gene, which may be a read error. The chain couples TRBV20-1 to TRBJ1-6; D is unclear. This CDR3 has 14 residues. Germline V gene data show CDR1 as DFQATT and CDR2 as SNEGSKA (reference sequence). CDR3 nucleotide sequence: TGTTGTGCTAGAGGAGTATCGTATAATTCACCCCTCCACTTT. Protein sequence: CCARGVSYNSPLHF.

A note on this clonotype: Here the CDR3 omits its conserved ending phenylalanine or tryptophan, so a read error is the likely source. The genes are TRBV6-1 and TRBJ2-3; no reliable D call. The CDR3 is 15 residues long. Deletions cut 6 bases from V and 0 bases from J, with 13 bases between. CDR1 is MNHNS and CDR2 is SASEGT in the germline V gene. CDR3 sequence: CASSKGGYSTDTQYL. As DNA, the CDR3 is TGTGCCAGCAGCAAGGGTGGGTATAGCACAGATACGCAGTATTTA.

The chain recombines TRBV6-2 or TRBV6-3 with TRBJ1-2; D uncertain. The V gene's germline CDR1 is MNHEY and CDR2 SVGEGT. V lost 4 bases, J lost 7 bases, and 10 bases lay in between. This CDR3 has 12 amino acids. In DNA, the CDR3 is TGTGCCAGCAGTTTCGGGGTTGCTGGCTACACCTTC. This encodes CASSFGVAGYTF.

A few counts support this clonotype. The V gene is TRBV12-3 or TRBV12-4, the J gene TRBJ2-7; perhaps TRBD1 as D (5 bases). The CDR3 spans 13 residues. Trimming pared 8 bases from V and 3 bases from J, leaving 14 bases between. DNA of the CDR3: TGTGCCAGCGGGGCCGGACGGTTCTACGAGCAGTACTTC. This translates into CASGAGRFYEQYF.

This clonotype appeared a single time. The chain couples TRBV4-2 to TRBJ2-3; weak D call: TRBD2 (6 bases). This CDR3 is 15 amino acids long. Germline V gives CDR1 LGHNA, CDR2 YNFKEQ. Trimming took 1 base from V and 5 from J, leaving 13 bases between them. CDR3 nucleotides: TGTGCCAGCAGCCAAGCGACTAGTGGAGGAGATACGCAGTATTTT. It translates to CASSQATSGGDTQYF.

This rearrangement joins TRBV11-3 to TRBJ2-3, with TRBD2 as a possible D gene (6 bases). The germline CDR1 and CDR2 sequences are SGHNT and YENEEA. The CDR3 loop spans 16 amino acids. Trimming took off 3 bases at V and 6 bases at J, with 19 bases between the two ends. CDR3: CASSFWSSLGGDTQYF. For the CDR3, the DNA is TGTGCCAGCAGCTTTTGGAGTAGCCTAGGAGGGGATACGCAGTATTTT.

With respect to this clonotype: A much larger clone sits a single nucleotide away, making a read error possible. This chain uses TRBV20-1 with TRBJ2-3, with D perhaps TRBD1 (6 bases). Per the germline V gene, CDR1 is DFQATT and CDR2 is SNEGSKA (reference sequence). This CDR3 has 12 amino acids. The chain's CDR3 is CSARGDTVTQYF. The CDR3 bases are TGCAGTGCTAGAGGGGACACAGTTACGCAGTATTTT.

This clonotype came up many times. Here the CDR3 reads CASSLSGRYNEQFF. In nucleotides, the CDR3 is TGCGCCAGCAGCTTGAGTGGCAGGTACAATGAGCAGTTCTTC. The chain has TRBV5-1 and TRBJ2-1; D call uncertain. The CDR3 spans 14 residues. Germline assignment: CDR1 SGHRS and CDR2 YFSETQ. The V and J ends lost 1 base and 4 bases respectively, with 9 bases between them.

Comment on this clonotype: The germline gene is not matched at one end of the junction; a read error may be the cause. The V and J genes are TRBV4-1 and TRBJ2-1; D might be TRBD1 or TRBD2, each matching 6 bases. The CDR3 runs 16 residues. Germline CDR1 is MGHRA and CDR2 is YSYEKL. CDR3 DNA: TGCGCCAGCAGTCAAGATCCGGCCCTGGGGGGCAATCAGCAGTTCTTC. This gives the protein CASSQDPALGGNQQFF.

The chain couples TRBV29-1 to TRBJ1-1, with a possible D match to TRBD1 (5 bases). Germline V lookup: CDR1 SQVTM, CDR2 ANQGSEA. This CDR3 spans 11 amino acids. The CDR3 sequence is CRVQGDTEAFF. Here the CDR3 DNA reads TGCAGAGTTCAGGGAGACACTGAAGCTTTCTTT.

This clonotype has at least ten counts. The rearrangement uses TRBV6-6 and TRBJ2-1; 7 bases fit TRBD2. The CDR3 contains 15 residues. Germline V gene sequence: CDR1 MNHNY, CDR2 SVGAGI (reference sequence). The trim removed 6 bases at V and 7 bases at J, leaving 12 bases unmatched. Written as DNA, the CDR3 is TGTGCCAGCAGCCCCACTGGCGGGAGCCCTAATGAGCAGTTCTTC. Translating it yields CASSPTGGSPNEQFF.

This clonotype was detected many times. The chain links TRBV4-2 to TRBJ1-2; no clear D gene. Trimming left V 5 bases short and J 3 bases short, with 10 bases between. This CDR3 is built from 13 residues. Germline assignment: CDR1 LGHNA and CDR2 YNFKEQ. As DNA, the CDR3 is TGTGCCAGCAGCGATCAACCGCACTATGGCTACACCTTC. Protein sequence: CASSDQPHYGYTF.

The CDR3 DNA reads TGTGCCAGCAGCCCCCGAGGAGTGCAGTTTCAGTACTTC. Translating it yields CASSPRGVQFQYF. The gene calls are TRBV6-1 and TRBJ2-4; D ambiguous. V lost 6 bases to trimming and J lost 11 bases, with 17 bases between them. The CDR3 is 13 amino acids. Germline loops: CDR1 MNHNS, CDR2 SASEGT.

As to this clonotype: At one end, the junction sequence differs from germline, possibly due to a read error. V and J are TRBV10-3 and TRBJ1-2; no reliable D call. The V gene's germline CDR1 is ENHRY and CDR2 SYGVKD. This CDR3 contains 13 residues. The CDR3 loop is CAISWELNYGYTF. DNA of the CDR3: TGTGCCATCAGTTGGGAGCTTAACTATGGTTACACCTTC.

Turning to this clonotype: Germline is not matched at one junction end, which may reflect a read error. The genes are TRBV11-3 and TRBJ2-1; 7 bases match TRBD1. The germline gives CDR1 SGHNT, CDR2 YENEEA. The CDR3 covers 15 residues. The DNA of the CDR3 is TGTCCCAGCAGCTTAACAGGGGAGATGTTCAATGAGCAGTTCTTC. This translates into CPSSLTGEMFNEQFF.

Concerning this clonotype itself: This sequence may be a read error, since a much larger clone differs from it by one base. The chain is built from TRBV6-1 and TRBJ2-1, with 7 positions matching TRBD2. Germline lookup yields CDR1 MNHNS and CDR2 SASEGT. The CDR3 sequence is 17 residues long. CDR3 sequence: CASSGRSTGGLGDEQLF. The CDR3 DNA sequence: TGTGCCAGCAGTGGCCGCTCGACGGGGGGTCTGGGGGATGAGCAGTTATTC.

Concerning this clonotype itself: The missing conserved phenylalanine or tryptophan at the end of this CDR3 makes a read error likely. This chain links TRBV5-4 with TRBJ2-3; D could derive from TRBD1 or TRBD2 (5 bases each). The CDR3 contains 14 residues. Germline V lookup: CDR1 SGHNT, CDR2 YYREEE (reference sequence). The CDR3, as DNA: TGTGCCAGCAGCTTGGAGGGGAGCACAGATACACAGTATTTA. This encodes CASSLEGSTDTQYL.

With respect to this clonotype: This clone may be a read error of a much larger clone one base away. In nucleotides, the CDR3 is TGTGCCAGCAGTTTGGGGGGCGGGAGGTCCCGGTACTTC. Its protein product is CASSLGGGRSRYF. The V and J genes are TRBV12-3 or TRBV12-4 and TRBJ2-5; 8 bases align to TRBD2. The CDR3 spans 13 residues. V was pared by 3 bases and J by 13 bases, with 10 bases of the junction left unmatched.